This T cell receptor beta chain was sequenced in a study of T cells in narcolepsy (dated 2018 in TCRdb). The study in broad terms: The study enrolled patients with narcolepsy type 1 or type 2 (NT1, NT2) together with healthy control donors. Autoreactive T cells targeting hypocretin neuron self-antigens (hypocretin, TRIB2) were sought in narcolepsy patients, and TCR Vbeta sequencing was used to track clonotypes in blood and CSF. Broad study findings and their caveats: Patients and controls had similar numbers of sequenced blood memory CD4+ clonotypes, with averages of 38,000 to 50,000 in patients and some 35,000 in controls. Certain blood memory CD4+ repertoires from patients and controls had no sequences that matched autoreactive T cell clones. Autoreactive clonotypes were reported to be detected serially in the blood of the same patients and of different patients, but not in the blood of healthy controls. In plots comparing CSF and blood CD4+ T cell clonotypes from the same patient, HCRT-specific and TRIB2-specific autoreactive clonotypes were highlighted.

Turning to this clone: Its target antigen remains unknown. Per-nucleotide qualities are absent, and no much larger clonotype sits a single base away.

Memory CD4+ T cells were sorted ex vivo from peripheral blood of narcolepsy patients and healthy controls for TCR Vbeta sequencing. Library preparation used the immunoSEQ multiplex PCR assay. The immuneACCESS repertoire file appears here via TCRdb, limited to in-frame rearrangements. These files lack a portion of the clones; in checked studies, under half of the deficit traces to unresolved V genes, and the cause of the others is not known. The sample has some 20,000 clones on record, around 83% of them singletons. Roughly 1.7% of the sample lies in the top ten. Based on the germline V gene, the CDR1 and CDR2 sequences are LGHNA and YSLEER. V lost 1 base and J lost 2 bases, and the count of bases not matched to a germline gene is 7. The CDR3 runs 16 amino acids, cysteine and phenylalanine included. Only the CDR3 DNA is retained, 48 bases long and in frame from the first base.

The rearrangement joined TRBV4-3 to TRBJ2-7; 8 central nucleotides agree with TRBD2. This clonotype was obtained from a human donor in good health. The material sequenced was memory (CD45RA-) CD4+ T cells from blood. The sample's cell subset or site label, decoded: memory T cells sorted ex vivo from peripheral blood. The sequenced DNA is TGCGCCAGCAGCCAAGGACTAGCGAGTAATGCCTACGAGCAGTACTTC. It specifies CASSQGLASNAYEQYF.